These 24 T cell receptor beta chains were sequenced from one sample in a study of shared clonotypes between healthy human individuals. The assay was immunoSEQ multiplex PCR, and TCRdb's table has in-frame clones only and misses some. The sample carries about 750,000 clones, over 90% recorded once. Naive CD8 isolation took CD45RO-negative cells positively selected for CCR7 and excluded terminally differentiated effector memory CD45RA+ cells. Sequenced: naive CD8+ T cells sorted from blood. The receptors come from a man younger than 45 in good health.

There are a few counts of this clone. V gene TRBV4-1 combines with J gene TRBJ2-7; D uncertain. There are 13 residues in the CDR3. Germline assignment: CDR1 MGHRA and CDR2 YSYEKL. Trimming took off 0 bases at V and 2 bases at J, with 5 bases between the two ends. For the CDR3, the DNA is TGCGCCAGCAGCCAAGAATTTCCCTACGAGCAGTACTTC. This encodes CASSQEFPYEQYF.

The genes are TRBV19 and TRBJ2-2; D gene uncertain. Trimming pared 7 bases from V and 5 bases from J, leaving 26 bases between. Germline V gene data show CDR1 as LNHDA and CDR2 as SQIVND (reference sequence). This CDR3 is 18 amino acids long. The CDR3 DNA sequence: TGTGCCAGTACCCCGTCTCTGGGGTTCAGTGTTACAACCGGGGAGCTGTTTTTT. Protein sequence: CASTPSLGFSVTTGELFF.

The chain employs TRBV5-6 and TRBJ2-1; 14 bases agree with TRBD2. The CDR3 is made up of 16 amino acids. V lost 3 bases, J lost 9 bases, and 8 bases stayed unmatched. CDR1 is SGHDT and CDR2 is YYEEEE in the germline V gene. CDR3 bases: TGTGCCAGCAGCTCCGGGACTAGCGGGAGCGAGGGTGAGCAGTTCTTC. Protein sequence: CASSSGTSGSEGEQFF.

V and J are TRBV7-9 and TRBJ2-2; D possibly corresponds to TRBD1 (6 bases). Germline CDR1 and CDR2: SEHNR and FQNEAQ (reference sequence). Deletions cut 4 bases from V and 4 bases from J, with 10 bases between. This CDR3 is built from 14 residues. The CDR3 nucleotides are TGTGCCAGCAGCTCGACAGGAAGCACCGGGGAGCTGTTTTTT. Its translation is CASSSTGSTGELFF.

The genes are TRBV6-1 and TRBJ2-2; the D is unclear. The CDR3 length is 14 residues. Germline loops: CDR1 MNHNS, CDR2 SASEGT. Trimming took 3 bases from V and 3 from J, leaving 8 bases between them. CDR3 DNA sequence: TGTGCCAGCAGTGAGGAACGGGACACCGGGGAGCTGTTTTTT. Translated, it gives CASSEERDTGELFF.

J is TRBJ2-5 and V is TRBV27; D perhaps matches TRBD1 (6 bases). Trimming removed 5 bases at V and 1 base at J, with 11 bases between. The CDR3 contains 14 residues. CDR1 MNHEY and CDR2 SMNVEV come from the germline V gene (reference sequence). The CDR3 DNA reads TGTGCCAGCAGTCACGGACAGCCCCAAGAGACCCAGTACTTC. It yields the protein CASSHGQPQETQYF.

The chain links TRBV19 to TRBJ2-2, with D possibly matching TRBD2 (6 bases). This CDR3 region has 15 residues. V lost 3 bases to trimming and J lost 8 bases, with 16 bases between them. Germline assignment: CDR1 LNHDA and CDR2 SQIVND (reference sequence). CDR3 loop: CASSIELADLGELFF. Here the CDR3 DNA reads TGTGCCAGTAGTATCGAACTAGCTGATCTGGGGGAGCTGTTTTTT.

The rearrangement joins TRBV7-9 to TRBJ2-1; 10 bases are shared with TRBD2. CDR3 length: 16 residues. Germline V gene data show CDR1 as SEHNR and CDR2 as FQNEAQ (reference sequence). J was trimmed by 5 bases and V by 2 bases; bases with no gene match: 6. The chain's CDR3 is CASSLRGLAGDNEQFF. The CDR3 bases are TGTGCCAGCAGCTTAAGGGGGCTAGCGGGAGACAATGAGCAGTTCTTC.

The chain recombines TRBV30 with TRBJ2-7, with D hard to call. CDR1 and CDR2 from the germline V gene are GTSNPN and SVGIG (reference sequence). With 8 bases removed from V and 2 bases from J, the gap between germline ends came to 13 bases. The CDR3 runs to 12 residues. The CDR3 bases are TGTGCCGCAGATGGGCTCCCCTACGAGCAGTACTTC. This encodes CAADGLPYEQYF.

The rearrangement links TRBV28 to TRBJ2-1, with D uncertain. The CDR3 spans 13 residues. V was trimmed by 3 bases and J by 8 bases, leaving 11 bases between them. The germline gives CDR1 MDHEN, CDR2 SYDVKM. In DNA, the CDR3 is TGTGCCAGCAGTTTCCCCGGGTGGGATGAGCAGTTCTTC. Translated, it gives CASSFPGWDEQFF. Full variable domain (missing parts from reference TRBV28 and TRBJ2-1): DVKVTQSSRYLVKRTGEKVFLECVQDMDHENMFWYRQDPGLGLRLIYFSYDVKMKEKGDIPEGYSVSREKKERFSLILESASTNQTSMYLCASSFPGWDEQFFGPGTRLTVL.

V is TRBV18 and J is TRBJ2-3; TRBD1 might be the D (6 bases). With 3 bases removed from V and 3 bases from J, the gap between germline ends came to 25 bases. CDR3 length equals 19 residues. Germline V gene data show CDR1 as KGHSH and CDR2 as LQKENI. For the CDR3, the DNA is TGTGCCAGCTCACCTCTAGAAGGGGGAGTAAGGCTGGGTACAGATACGCAGTATTTT. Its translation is CASSPLEGGVRLGTDTQYF.

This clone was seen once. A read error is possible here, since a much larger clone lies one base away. This chain's CDR3 is CASKGGLEQYF. Here the CDR3 DNA reads TGTGCCAGCAAGGGGGGCCTCGAGCAGTACTTC. V is TRBV27 and J is TRBJ2-7; D is tentatively TRBD1 or TRBD2 (6 bases each). Germline V gene lookup returns CDR1 MNHEY and CDR2 SMNVEV (reference sequence). The V end was cut by 7 bases, the J end by 6 bases, with 10 bases between. The CDR3 consists of 11 residues.

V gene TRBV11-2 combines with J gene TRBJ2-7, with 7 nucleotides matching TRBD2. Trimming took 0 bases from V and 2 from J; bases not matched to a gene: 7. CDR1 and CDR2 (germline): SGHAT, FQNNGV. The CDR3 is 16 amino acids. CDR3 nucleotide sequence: TGTGCCAGCAGCTTAGATGGGCTAGCGGATGCCTACGAGCAGTACTTC. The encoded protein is CASSLDGLADAYEQYF.

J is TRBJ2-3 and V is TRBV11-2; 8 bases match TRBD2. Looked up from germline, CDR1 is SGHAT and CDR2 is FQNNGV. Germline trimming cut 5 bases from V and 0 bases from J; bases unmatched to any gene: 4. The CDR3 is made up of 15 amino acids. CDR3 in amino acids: CASSTGGGSTDTQYF. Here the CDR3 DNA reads TGTGCCAGCAGCACGGGAGGGGGGAGCACAGATACGCAGTATTTT.

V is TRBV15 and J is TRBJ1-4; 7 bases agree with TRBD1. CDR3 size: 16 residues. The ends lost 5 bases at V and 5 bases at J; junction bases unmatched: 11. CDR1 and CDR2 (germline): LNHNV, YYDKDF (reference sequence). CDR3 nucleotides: TGTGCCACCAGCCTCACGGGCAGGGGGATCAATGAAAAACTGTTTTTT. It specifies CATSLTGRGINEKLFF.

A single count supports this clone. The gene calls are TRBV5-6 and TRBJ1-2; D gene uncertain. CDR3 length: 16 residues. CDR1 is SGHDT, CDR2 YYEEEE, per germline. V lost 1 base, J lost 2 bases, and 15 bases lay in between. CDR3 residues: CASSLWVPSSNYGYTF. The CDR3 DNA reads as TGTGCCAGCAGCTTGTGGGTCCCCTCGTCCAACTATGGCTACACCTTC.

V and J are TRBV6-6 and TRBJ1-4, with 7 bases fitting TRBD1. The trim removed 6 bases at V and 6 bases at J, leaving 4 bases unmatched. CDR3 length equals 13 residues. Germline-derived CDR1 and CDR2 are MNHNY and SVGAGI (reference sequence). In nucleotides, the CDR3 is TGTGCCAGCAGAAACAGGGGACATGAAAAACTGTTTTTT. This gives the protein CASRNRGHEKLFF.

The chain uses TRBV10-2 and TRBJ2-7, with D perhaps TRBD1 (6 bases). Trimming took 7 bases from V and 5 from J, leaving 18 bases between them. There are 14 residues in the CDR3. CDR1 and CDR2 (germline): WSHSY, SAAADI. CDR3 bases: TGCGCCAGCACTGGGGACACAGGGAACGACGAGCAGTACTTC. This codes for CASTGDTGNDEQYF.

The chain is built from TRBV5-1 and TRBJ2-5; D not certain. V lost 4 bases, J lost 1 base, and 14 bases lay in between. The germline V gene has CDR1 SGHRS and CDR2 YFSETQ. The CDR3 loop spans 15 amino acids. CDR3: CASSPPSTSQETQYF. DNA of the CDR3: TGCGCCAGCAGCCCTCCTAGTACTTCCCAAGAGACCCAGTACTTC.

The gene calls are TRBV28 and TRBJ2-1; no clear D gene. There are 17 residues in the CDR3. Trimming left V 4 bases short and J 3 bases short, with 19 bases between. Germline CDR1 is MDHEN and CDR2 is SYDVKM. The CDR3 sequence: CASSSPLVGPLYNEQFF. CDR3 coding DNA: TGTGCCAGCAGTTCGCCACTGGTAGGACCTCTCTACAATGAGCAGTTCTTC.

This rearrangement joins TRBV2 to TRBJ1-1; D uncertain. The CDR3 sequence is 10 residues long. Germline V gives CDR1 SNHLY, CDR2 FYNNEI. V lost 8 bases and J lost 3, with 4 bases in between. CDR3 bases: TGTGCCAGCGGGTACACTGAAGCTTTCTTT. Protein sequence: CASGYTEAFF.

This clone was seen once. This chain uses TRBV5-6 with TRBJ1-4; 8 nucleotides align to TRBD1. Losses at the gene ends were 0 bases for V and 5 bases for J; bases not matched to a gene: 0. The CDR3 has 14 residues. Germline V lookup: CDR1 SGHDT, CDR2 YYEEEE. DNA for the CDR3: TGTGCCAGCAGCTTGGGGACAGGGAATGAAAAACTGTTTTTT. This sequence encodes CASSLGTGNEKLFF. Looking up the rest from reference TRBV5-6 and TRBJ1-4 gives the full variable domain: DAGVTQSPTHLIKTRGQQVTLRCSPKSGHDTVSWYQQALGQGPQFIFQYYEEEERQRGNFPDRFSGHQFPNYSSELNVNALLLGDSALYLCASSLGTGNEKLFFGSGTQLSVL.

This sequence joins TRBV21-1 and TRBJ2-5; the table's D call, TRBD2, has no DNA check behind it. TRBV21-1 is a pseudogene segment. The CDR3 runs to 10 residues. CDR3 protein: CASGGPSQYF. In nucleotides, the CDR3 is TGTGCCAGCGGAGGACCGTCCCAGTACTTC.

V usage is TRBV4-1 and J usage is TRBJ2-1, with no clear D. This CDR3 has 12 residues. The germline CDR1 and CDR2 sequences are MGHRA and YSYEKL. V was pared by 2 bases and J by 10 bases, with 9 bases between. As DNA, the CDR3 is TGCGCCAGCAGCCAAACAATAAGGGAGCAGTTCTTC. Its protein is CASSQTIREQFF.